This TCR beta chain was captured by sequencing in a study of blood T cell repertoires in COVID-19. Only in-frame clones appear in the TCRdb table, and some are missing; sequencing was by immunoSEQ multiplex PCR. The sample holds around 100,000 clones, under 85% seen once. There are 13 residues in the CDR3. Germline CDR1 and CDR2: SGHVS and FQNEAQ. V was trimmed by 5 bases and J by 4 bases, leaving 11 bases between them. This TCR came from a human donor in a cohort sampled during active COVID-19. The material sequenced was peripheral blood. The chain links TRBV7-8 to TRBJ2-5; D possibly corresponds to TRBD1 (5 bases). For the CDR3, the DNA is TGTGCCAGCAGCAGGGGAATCGTAGAGACCCAGTACTTC. It encodes CASSRGIVETQYF.